This paragraph reports one T cell receptor (beta chain). Its antigen target is currently unknown. The record has no base qualities; no much larger clone is one base away. The CDR3 measures 13 amino acids from cysteine to phenylalanine. Only the CDR3 DNA stays, 39 bases, in frame from base 1. Trimming removed 2 bases from V and 6 bases from J, leaving 11 bases between the germline ends. For CDR1 and CDR2, the germline V gene lists ENHRY and SYGVKD. These data are taken from a study of OX40 agonist ivuxolimab in advanced cancers. About the study as a whole: Ivuxolimab was a fully human IgG2 agonistic monoclonal antibody targeting the costimulatory receptor OX40 (CD134). Intravenous ivuxolimab was administered to patients every 2 weeks at six dose levels: 0.01, 0.1, 0.3, 1.5, 3 and 10 mg/kg. Of the 50 or so patients in dose escalation, around 20 had hepatocellular carcinoma, about 15 had melanoma, 9 had renal cell carcinoma and 9 had head and neck cancer. In the dose-escalation cohort, roughly four fifths of patients were male, and the mean age was approximately 60 years, with a range of roughly 20 to 80. Patients were allowed to have had prior anti-PD-1, anti-PD-L1 or anti-CTLA-4 therapy, and about 40% of the dose-escalation patients had been treated with checkpoint inhibitors. Partial responses were achieved by three dose-escalation patients, of whom one had hepatocellular carcinoma and two had cutaneous melanoma. The point of sequencing TCRbeta in the periphery was to test whether ivuxolimab changed TCR sequence diversity and drove clonal T-cell expansion. The paper covers the monotherapy dose-escalation part of the phase I ivuxolimab trial, which included N of about 50 patients.

Genomic DNA was isolated from the sorted cells so that the TCRbeta CDR3 region could be sequenced. TCRbeta CDR3 regions were sequenced using the immunoSEQ Assay. TCRdb carries this immuneACCESS record with in-frame sequences only. Its versions omit some clonotypes, under half of them owing to an unresolved V gene in the studies checked, with the rest unexplained. The sample has 40,000 to 60,000 clones on record, approximately 81% of them singletons. The ten largest clonotypes hold around 6.8% of the sample. General study outcomes and caveats: Partial responders in the 0.1-3.0 mg/kg groups had among the lowest normalized peripheral clonal expansion, especially among CD8+ T cells. The antigen specificity of the clonally expanded peripheral T cells was not determined. After ivuxolimab, more expanded clones were found on average in CD8+ T cells than in CD4+ T cells. At doses from 0.1 to 3.0 mg/kg, clonal expansion was seen in both CD4+ and CD8+ blood T cells between baseline and week 6. Low levels of normalized T-cell clonal expansion were also seen in some patients who did not respond.

Patients with a history of autoimmune disease or receiving systemic immunosuppression were excluded from the trial. In every dose cohort, peripheral blood was drawn for TCR sequencing at baseline, cycle 4 day 1, and cycle 7 day 1. The samples were taken from a phase I, first-in-human, multicenter, open-label dose-escalation trial of ivuxolimab. Adults with locally advanced or metastatic melanoma, renal cell carcinoma, hepatocellular carcinoma or head and neck squamous cell carcinoma were enrolled in the trial. Before TCR sequencing, CD4+ and CD8+ T cells were separately sorted from peripheral blood.

Here the chain combines TRBV10-3 and TRBJ2-7; the D region is possibly TRBD1 or TRBD2, each matching across 5 bases. This sequence was found in an adult with an advanced solid tumor such as melanoma, head and neck, liver or kidney cancer. Material: CD4+ or CD8+ T cells sorted from blood, obtained in a trial of the OX40 agonist ivuxolimab. The CDR3 reads CAISEPPGTEQYF. The bases are TGTGCCATCAGTGAGCCCCCAGGGACCGAGCAGTACTTC.